The source of this TCR beta chain is a study of OX40 agonist ivuxolimab in advanced cancers. As for the study in general: Across the patients, intravenous ivuxolimab was delivered every 2 weeks at 0.01 to 10 mg/kg. Head and neck, renal cell, melanoma or hepatocellular carcinoma were the cancers that dose-escalation patients had. Partial responses were achieved by three patients: one hepatocellular carcinoma, two cutaneous melanoma. Study-wide results and caveats: Antigen targets of the expanded peripheral T cells went undetermined.

On this clone: Its matching antigen is unknown.

TCRdb's table, derived via immunoSEQ multiplex PCR, lists solely in-frame clones and lacks some. The sample has 60,000 to 80,000 clones, around 80% seen once; the top ten hold 5%. V shed 4 bases, J shed 4 bases, and the junction held 12 bases outside the gene matches. This CDR3 is 17 amino acids long. CDR1 is GTSNPN and CDR2 is SVGIG in the germline V gene (reference sequence). The receptor comes from an adult with an advanced solid tumor such as melanoma, head and neck, liver or kidney cancer. The sample was CD4+ or CD8+ T cells sorted from blood, taken in a trial of the OX40 agonist ivuxolimab. The V and J genes are TRBV30 and TRBJ2-1; 11 bases fit TRBD2. The CDR3 nucleotides are TGTGCCTGGACCTCAACCGGGACTAGCGGACTTTACAATGAGCAGTTCTTC. Amino acid sequence: CAWTSTGTSGLYNEQFF.